These 19 T cell receptor beta chains originate from one sample sequenced in a study of T-cell reconstitution after alpha-beta-depleted transplantation in children. Researchers prepared the TCRbeta library using unique molecular identifiers, the study reports. TCRdb re-called the PCR reads with MiXCR, one entry per CDR3 protein. This table holds approximately 430,000 distinct CDR3 sequences, 15% to 20% found once. Source: PBMCs, mostly from graft donor cells, taken 360 days after TCRalphabeta/CD19-depleted stem cell transplant. The origin of the receptors is a boy under two years old who had a stem cell transplant for Wiskott-Aldrich syndrome, so the T cells may come from the graft donor.

This clonotype has just a few counts. The chain links TRBV21-1 to TRBJ2-3. TRBV21-1 is termed a pseudogene. The CDR3 runs to 16 residues. The CDR3 sequence is CASTQGVGFSTDTQYF. CDR3 sequence (DNA): TGTGCCAGCACCCAAGGCGTAGGCTTTAGCACAGATACGCAGTATTTT.

The genes are TRBV5-1 and TRBJ2-5, with D perhaps TRBD2 (5 bases). Germline CDR1 is SGHRS and CDR2 is YFSETQ. This CDR3 spans 14 amino acids. With 1 base removed from V and 0 bases from J, the gap between germline ends came to 7 bases. This chain's CDR3 is CASSLQDYQETQYF. The CDR3 bases are TGCGCCAGCAGCTTGCAGGACTACCAAGAGACCCAGTACTTC. Supplemented by reference TRBV5-1 and TRBJ2-5, the full variable domain reads KAGVTQTPRYLIKTRGQQVTLSCSPISGHRSVSWYQQTPGQGLQFLFEYFSETQRNKGNFPGRFSGRQFSNSRSEMNVSTLELGDSALYLCASSLQDYQETQYFGPGTRLLVL.

This clonotype was observed a few times. V is TRBV24-1 and J is TRBJ2-7; D might be TRBD1 (6 bases). V was cut by 4 bases and J by 4 bases, with 16 bases left in between. Germline CDR1 KGHDR, CDR2 SFDVKD. The CDR3 has 15 amino acids. The CDR3 reads CATSDSGQIEYEQYF. The CDR3 bases are TGTGCCACCAGTGACTCCGGACAGATAGAGTACGAGCAGTACTTC.

This clonotype was detected a few times. The V and J genes are TRBV19 and TRBJ1-2; D gene uncertain. This CDR3 has 13 residues. Looked up from germline, CDR1 is LNHDA and CDR2 is SQIVND (reference sequence). V lost 7 bases, J lost 8 bases, and 17 bases lay in between. CDR3 protein: CASKSTPREGYTF. In DNA, the CDR3 is TGTGCCAGTAAGAGTACGCCGAGGGAGGGCTACACCTTC.

With respect to this clonotype: The junction differs from germline at one of its ends, possibly a read error. The rearrangement uses TRBV12-3 or TRBV12-4 and TRBJ2-7; 7 bases map to TRBD1. The CDR3 runs to 18 residues. The CDR3 reads CACSLAPVIGQGAYEQYF. The CDR3 DNA reads TGTGCCTGCAGTTTAGCCCCAGTCATAGGGCAGGGGGCCTACGAGCAGTACTTC.

J is TRBJ2-3 and V is TRBV20-1; D perhaps matches TRBD2 (5 bases). The V and J ends lost 5 bases and 7 bases respectively, with 16 bases between them. The CDR3 has 13 residues. Germline V gene data show CDR1 as DFQATT and CDR2 as SNEGSKA (reference sequence). The CDR3 loop reads CSAPPIANYTQYF. The CDR3 DNA follows: TGCAGTGCTCCCCCAATAGCGAATTATACGCAGTATTTT.

The sample holds a few counts of this clonotype. The chain joins TRBV7-9 to TRBJ2-7; 8 nucleotides agree with TRBD1. From germline, CDR1 is SEHNR and CDR2 FQNEAQ (reference sequence). V trimming: 4 bases; J trimming: 0 bases; junction bases outside the gene matches: 11. The length of the CDR3 is 17 residues. The CDR3 here is CASSSRRQGSSSYEQYF. CDR3 sequence (DNA): TGTGCCAGCAGCTCCCGCCGACAGGGGTCGAGCTCCTACGAGCAGTACTTC.

The V call is TRBV7-7, the J call TRBJ2-2, with D maybe TRBD2 (6 bases). Germline V gene data show CDR1 as SSHAT and CDR2 as FNYEAQ (reference sequence). The V end was cut by 4 bases, the J end by 1 base, with 10 bases between. This CDR3 spans 15 amino acids. The CDR3 DNA sequence: TGTGCCAGCAGCTGCTGGGACTTGAACACCGGGGAGCTGTTTTTT. This translates into CASSCWDLNTGELFF.

This clonotype showed up just a few times. The J gene is TRBJ2-5, the V gene TRBV5-1; 11 nucleotides align to TRBD2. This CDR3 is built from 16 residues. Germline V gene sequence: CDR1 SGHRS, CDR2 YFSETQ. V gave up 4 bases and J gave up 1 base; unmatched junction bases: 6. CDR3 DNA sequence: TGCGCCAGCAGCAGGGAACTAGCGGGAGCCCAAGAGACCCAGTACTTC. It translates to CASSRELAGAQETQYF.

The table lists this clonotype with many counts. V usage is TRBV15 and J usage is TRBJ1-2; 7 nucleotides agree with TRBD1. CDR3 length equals 14 residues. Germline CDR1 LNHNV, CDR2 YYDKDF (reference sequence). The V and J ends lost 3 bases and 10 bases, in that order; junction bases with no gene match: 11. DNA for the CDR3: TGTGCCACCAGCAGCCGACAGGGAGCTATGAACTACACCTTC. It yields the protein CATSSRQGAMNYTF.

This clonotype was seen a few times. The chain links TRBV20-1 to TRBJ2-1; D is perhaps TRBD1 or TRBD2 (5 bases each). Germline V gives CDR1 DFQATT, CDR2 SNEGSKA (reference sequence). V dropped 6 bases and J dropped 4 bases, with 16 bases sitting between them. The CDR3 sequence is 14 residues long. CDR3 sequence: CSATGGGGYNEQFF. Written as DNA, the CDR3 is TGCAGTGCCACCGGTGGGGGTGGGTACAATGAGCAGTTCTTC.

The CDR3 loop is CASSWANYEQYF. The CDR3, as DNA: TGTGCCAGCAGTTGGGCTAACTACGAGCAGTACTTC. This sequence joins TRBV6-2 or TRBV6-3 and TRBJ2-7; no reliable D call. The CDR3 consists of 12 residues. V shed 4 bases and J shed 3 bases, with 7 bases lying between them. Germline V gene lookup returns CDR1 MNHEY and CDR2 SVGEGT.

This clonotype has more than one count but fewer than ten. J is TRBJ2-5 and V is TRBV18, with 13 positions matching TRBD2. The germline gives CDR1 KGHSH, CDR2 LQKENI. The trim removed 3 bases at V and 4 bases at J, leaving 11 bases unmatched. CDR3 length: 18 amino acids. The CDR3, as DNA: TGTGCCAGCTCACCGCGCCCGGGACTAGCGGGATTGGTAGAGACCCAGTACTTC. Its protein is CASSPRPGLAGLVETQYF.

This clonotype was detected a few times. DNA for the CDR3: TGTGCCAGCAGTACGATTCCCGTACCAAACACCGGGGAGCTGTTTTTT. Its protein product is CASSTIPVPNTGELFF. The chain carries TRBV12-3 or TRBV12-4 and TRBJ2-2; no definite D call. The CDR3 has 16 amino acids. V was pared by 5 bases and J by 2 bases, with 15 bases between.

This clonotype was recorded at least ten times. The genes are TRBV3-1 and TRBJ2-7; D might be TRBD1 or TRBD2, each matching 5 bases. CDR3 length: 15 amino acids. V shed 0 bases and J shed 2 bases, with 11 bases lying between them. Germline lookup yields CDR1 LGHDT and CDR2 YNNKEL (reference sequence). CDR3 sequence: CASSQDAGSPYEQYF. CDR3 DNA sequence: TGTGCCAGCAGCCAAGATGCAGGGAGCCCCTACGAGCAGTACTTC.

This chain joins TRBV7-9 and TRBJ1-1; 8 bases are shared with TRBD1. CDR1 and CDR2 from the germline V gene are SEHNR and FQNEAQ (reference sequence). V shed 2 bases and J 5 bases; nucleotides not matched to a gene: 7. CDR3 length: 15 amino acids. The CDR3 reads CASSLPRTGKTEAFF. CDR3 in DNA: TGTGCCAGCAGCTTACCCCGGACAGGGAAGACTGAAGCTTTCTTT.

V and J are TRBV5-1 and TRBJ2-7; 8 bases align to TRBD1. In germline, CDR1 is SGHRS, CDR2 YFSETQ. With V trimmed by 5 bases and J by 1 base, 5 bases remained unmatched. The CDR3 is 14 amino acids. CDR3 protein: CASRFDRGSYEQYF. CDR3 sequence (DNA): TGCGCCAGCAGGTTCGACAGGGGATCCTACGAGCAGTACTTC.

This clonotype has more than one count but fewer than ten. The chain joins TRBV7-8 to TRBJ1-2, with D possibly being TRBD1 (5 bases). CDR3 length: 15 amino acids. V lost 0 bases and J lost 5, with 13 bases in between. Looked up from germline, CDR1 is SGHVS and CDR2 is FQNEAQ. The DNA of the CDR3 is TGTGCCAGCAGCTTAGCCGTAGGGGAGAAATATGGCTACACCTTC. It codes for CASSLAVGEKYGYTF.

The chain joins TRBV5-1 to TRBJ2-2, with 10 bases aligning to TRBD2. Germline values: CDR1 SGHRS, CDR2 YFSETQ. V was clipped by 4 bases and J by 5 bases; unmatched bases: 8. CDR3 length: 16 amino acids. This CDR3 reads CASSLRTSGMTGELFF. CDR3 sequence (DNA): TGCGCCAGCAGCCTACGGACTAGCGGTATGACCGGGGAGCTGTTTTTT.